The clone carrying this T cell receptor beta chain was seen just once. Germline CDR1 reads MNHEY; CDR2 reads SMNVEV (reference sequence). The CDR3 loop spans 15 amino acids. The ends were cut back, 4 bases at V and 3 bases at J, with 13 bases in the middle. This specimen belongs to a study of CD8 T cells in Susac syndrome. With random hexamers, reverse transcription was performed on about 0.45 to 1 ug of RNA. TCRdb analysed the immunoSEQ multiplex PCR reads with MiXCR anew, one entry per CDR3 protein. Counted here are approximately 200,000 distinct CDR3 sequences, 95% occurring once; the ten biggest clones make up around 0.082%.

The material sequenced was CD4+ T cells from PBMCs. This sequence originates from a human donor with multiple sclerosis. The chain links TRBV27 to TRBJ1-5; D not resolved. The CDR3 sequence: CASSSGPLINQPQHF. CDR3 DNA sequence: TGTGCCAGCAGTTCCGGGCCGCTGATCAATCAGCCCCAGCATTTT.